Reported below is one TCR beta chain. This clone was detected many times. Its cognate antigen has yet to be identified. The CDR3 goes on 3 residues after the read ends, and that part is filled in from the germline J gene. Equivalent amounts of genomic DNA from CVID and control samples were used as sequencing input. For every sample, a 60 bp segment covering the rearranged TCRbeta CDR3 region was amplified and then sequenced. The immunoSEQ assay, a bias-corrected multiplex PCR with high-throughput sequencing, was employed for TCRbeta amplification. On the study's bioinformatics: Every unique nucleotide sequence counted as a clone and was annotated with V, D and J genes, copy number and frequency. Sequences were labeled productive if in frame, and non-productive if out of frame or containing stop codons. As previously described, clonality was calculated on the basis of Shannon's entropy. The predicted amino acid sequences of productive clones were used to derive the mean CDR3 Kyte-Doolittle hydropathy. Hierarchical clustering of scaled V gene usage was performed with the R hclust function using Manhattan distance and complete linkage. Sharing of clones by CDR3 amino acid sequence was evaluated by resampling 12 repertoires per group over 100 rounds. The repertoires were searched for 65 to 80 published EBV-specific and 245 published CMV-specific TCRbeta sequences. A couple of CVID samples yielding fewer than 10,000 sequences were excluded from analysis, leaving approximately 46 CVID repertoires. As stored in TCRdb, this immuneACCESS dataset retains in-frame rearrangements with V and J assigned. A fraction of the clones does not appear; measured against another copy, unresolved V genes explain less than half of the discrepancy, and the remainder lacks a known reason. V, J and clone size derive from that table, while D and trimming were established from the DNA sequence. The table puts about 47,000 clones in this sample, none counted just once. About 0.7% of the sample comes from the top ten.

This record belongs to a study of T cell clonality in common variable immunodeficiency (dated by TCRdb to about 2015). Both CVID patients and healthy controls were predominantly of Caucasian heritage. Heparinized peripheral whole blood samples of about 4.5 to 8.5 ml were obtained from each donor. TCRbeta CDR3 repertoires were sequenced from genomic DNA of adults with common variable immune deficiency (CVID) and healthy adult controls. There were around 22 healthy adult volunteers in the control group (around twelve female and some ten male), ranging in age from about 20 to 75 years, with a mean age of roughly 35. Diluted blood was subjected to density centrifugation over Hypaque 1077 or Ficoll-Paque for isolation of peripheral blood mononuclear cells. Genomic DNA was extracted from unsorted mononuclear cells by Qiagen column purification or by a centrifugation-based method. Relative to germline, V is missing 0 bases and J is missing 4 bases, with 13 bases of the junction outside any gene match. CDR3 length: 18 amino acids, cysteine to phenylalanine. The DNA covers only part of the CDR3, 45 bases in frame from base 1. From a lookup of the germline V gene, CDR1 and CDR2 are SGDLS and YYNGEE.

General study outcomes and caveats: The authors noted that sequencing repertoires of T cell subpopulations would be needed to clarify what caused the increased clonality in CVID. Fewer deletions and N-nucleotide insertions were reportedly observed in CVID TCRbeta sequences, and highly modified clones with 13 or more V deletions were reportedly absent from CVID TCRbeta sequences. Fewer TCRbeta clones were shared among CVID subjects than among healthy controls (p < 0.0001). Although equal DNA input was used, an average of about 87,000 unique sequences per sample was obtained for controls, compared with about 30,000 for CVID samples. Correlations between repertoire features and clinical complications were limited by patient heterogeneity within the CVID cohort. TCRbeta clonality was higher in CVID subjects than in healthy controls (t-test p = 0.018), and the increase was most characteristic of about a third of subjects.

Input material: peripheral blood mononuclear cells. This chain is built from TRBV9 and TRBJ1-1, and TRBD1 matches 9 of the central bases. This receptor was identified in a person aged 18 to 70 in good health. For the CDR3, the sequence is CASSVGQGQGSVGTEAFF. Incomplete CDR3 DNA: TGTGCCAGCAGCGTAGGTCAGGGACAGGGAAGCGTGGGCACTGAA.